The 21 T cell receptor beta chains below come from one sample, sequenced in a study of blood T cell repertoires in COVID-19. Method: immunoSEQ multiplex PCR; TCRdb's copy keeps in-frame clones and lacks some. The sample carries roughly 290,000 clones, around 90% recorded once. Sequenced material: PBMCs or T cells enriched from blood (not recorded which). The origin of the receptors is a woman aged 40-49 years who had recovered from COVID-19.

The rearrangement joins TRBV7-2 to TRBJ2-7; the D gene is possibly TRBD2 (6 bases). Trimming pared 1 base from V and 5 bases from J, leaving 15 bases between. Per the germline V gene, CDR1 is SGHTA and CDR2 is FQGNSA. The CDR3 has 15 residues. The chain's CDR3 is CASSLESGRTNEQYF. CDR3 DNA: TGTGCCAGCAGCTTAGAGTCCGGGAGAACCAACGAGCAGTACTTC. Using reference TRBV7-2 and TRBJ2-7 for the parts outside the CDR3, the full variable domain is GAGVSQSPSNKVTEKGKDVELRCDPISGHTALYWYRQSLGQGLEFLIYFQGNSAPDKSGLPSDRFSAERTGGSVSTLTIQRTQQEDSAVYLCASSLESGRTNEQYFGPGTRLTVT.

The chain carries TRBV7-2 and TRBJ2-1; 10 bases are shared with TRBD1. Germline V CDR1 and CDR2: SGHTA, FQGNSA. The CDR3 spans 16 residues. V shed 1 base, J shed 7 bases, and the junction held 7 bases outside the gene matches. The CDR3 spells CASSLVGTGAGNEQFF. DNA of the CDR3: TGTGCCAGCAGCTTAGTTGGGACAGGGGCGGGAAATGAGCAGTTCTTC. Combining the CDR3 with reference TRBV7-2 and TRBJ2-1 gives the whole variable domain GAGVSQSPSNKVTEKGKDVELRCDPISGHTALYWYRQSLGQGLEFLIYFQGNSAPDKSGLPSDRFSAERTGGSVSTLTIQRTQQEDSAVYLCASSLVGTGAGNEQFFGPGTRLTVL.

This chain joins TRBV28 and TRBJ1-5, with TRBD1 matching 10 bases. The CDR3 contains 16 residues. Germline CDR1 is MDHEN and CDR2 is SYDVKM. V lost 9 bases to trimming and J lost 6 bases; unmatched junction nucleotides: 14. The CDR3 here is CASSTSRTGGIQPQHF. DNA of the CDR3: TGTGCCAGTTCTACCTCCCGGACAGGGGGTATTCAGCCCCAGCATTTT.

The chain carries TRBV11-2 and TRBJ1-1, with D possibly being TRBD1 (6 bases). The germline CDR1 and CDR2 sequences are SGHAT and FQNNGV. The length of the CDR3 is 15 residues. The ends were cut back, 7 bases at V and 4 bases at J, with 19 bases in the middle. The CDR3 here is CASTPAGALGTEAFF. In nucleotides, the CDR3 is TGTGCCAGCACCCCGGCGGGGGCGTTGGGCACTGAAGCTTTCTTT.

The J gene is TRBJ2-7, the V gene TRBV18; D is undetermined. With 2 bases removed from V and 3 bases from J, the gap between germline ends came to 11 bases. This CDR3 contains 14 residues. Germline CDR1 and CDR2: KGHSH and LQKENI. Written as DNA, the CDR3 is TGTGCCAGCTCACCAAAATCAGGTCTCTACGAGCAGTACTTC. Its translation: CASSPKSGLYEQYF.

The rearrangement links TRBV24-1 to TRBJ2-3; TRBD1 is a possible D gene (5 bases). This CDR3 has 13 amino acids. V was trimmed by 5 bases and J by 4 bases, leaving 9 bases between them. Germline values: CDR1 KGHDR, CDR2 SFDVKD. CDR3: CATSGGIPDTQYF. Here the CDR3 DNA reads TGTGCCACCAGTGGGGGCATCCCAGATACGCAGTATTTT.

The table lists this clone with a count of one. This sequence joins TRBV27 and TRBJ1-1, with D unresolved. Germline V gives CDR1 MNHEY, CDR2 SMNVEV (reference sequence). The CDR3 totals 14 residues. V was clipped by 3 bases and J by 1 base, with 9 bases between them. The CDR3 region is CASSLQQANTEAFF. The CDR3 coding sequence is TGTGCCAGCAGTTTGCAGCAGGCGAACACTGAAGCTTTCTTT.

The count of this clone is one. V usage is TRBV5-1 and J usage is TRBJ1-2, with D perhaps TRBD1 (6 bases). The V gene lost 4 bases and the J gene lost 6 bases, with 13 bases spanning the gap. Germline V gives CDR1 SGHRS, CDR2 YFSETQ. The CDR3 totals 13 residues. The CDR3 loop is CASSHQGGDGYTF. CDR3 nucleotide sequence: TGCGCCAGCAGCCACCAAGGGGGGGATGGCTACACCTTC.

The V gene is TRBV3-1 (or the pseudogene TRBV3-2), the J gene TRBJ1-3, with D possibly matching TRBD1 (6 bases). The CDR3 length is 14 residues. Deletions cut 4 bases from V and 0 bases from J, with 7 bases between. The V gene's germline CDR1 is LGHDT and CDR2 YNNKEL (reference sequence). CDR3 residues: CASSLRGSGNTIYF. The CDR3 region has the DNA TGTGCCAGCAGCCTCAGGGGCTCTGGAAACACCATATATTTT.

The chain uses TRBV19 and TRBJ1-2; TRBD1 matches 9 bases. CDR1 and CDR2 from the germline V gene are LNHDA and SQIVND (reference sequence). The CDR3 has 16 residues. Trimming at V came to 4 bases and at J to 4 bases, leaving 10 bases not matched to a gene. Here the CDR3 reads CASSRSGTGSGYGYTF. The DNA of the CDR3 is TGTGCCAGTAGTAGATCCGGGACAGGGTCGGGCTATGGCTACACCTTC.

The V and J genes are TRBV5-5 and TRBJ1-4, with 10 nucleotides matching TRBD1. The length of the CDR3 is 15 residues. The germline gives CDR1 SGHKS, CDR2 YYEKEE (reference sequence). V shed 4 bases, J shed 6 bases, and the junction held 6 bases outside the gene matches. For the CDR3, the DNA is TGTGCCAGCAGCCAGACAGGGGGCCTCGATGAAAAACTGTTTTTT. Translating it yields CASSQTGGLDEKLFF.

This clone was seen a single time. The chain has TRBV29-1 and TRBJ2-1; no definite D call. V lost 7 bases and J lost 0, with 13 bases in between. CDR1 is SQVTM, CDR2 ANQGSEA, per germline. The CDR3 totals 14 residues. CDR3 DNA: TGCAGCGCGATAGACCGGAGCTCCTACAATGAGCAGTTCTTC. Protein sequence: CSAIDRSSYNEQFF.

V usage is TRBV5-1 and J usage is TRBJ1-2; the D gene is possibly TRBD1 (6 bases). Trimming left V 4 bases short and J 4 bases short, with 11 bases between. The CDR3 sequence is 13 residues long. Germline V gene lookup returns CDR1 SGHRS and CDR2 YFSETQ. CDR3 bases: TGCGCCAGCAGCCCCGGACAGAGCTATGGCTACACCTTC. Translating gives CASSPGQSYGYTF.

The V call is TRBV7-3, the J call TRBJ1-1; D not certain. Deletions cut 5 bases from V and 0 bases from J, with 7 bases between. CDR3 length: 13 amino acids. CDR1 is SGHTA, CDR2 FQGTGA, per germline. For the CDR3, the DNA is TGTGCCAGCAGCCAGTACATGAACACTGAAGCTTTCTTT. This codes for CASSQYMNTEAFF. Together with reference TRBV7-3 and TRBJ1-1, the CDR3 gives the full variable domain: GAGVSQTPSNKVTEKGKYVELRCDPISGHTALYWYRQSLGQGPEFLIYFQGTGAADDSGLPNDRFFAVRPEGSVSTLKIQRTERGDSAVYLCASSQYMNTEAFFGQGTRLTVV.

The sample holds one count of this clone. V usage is TRBV19 and J usage is TRBJ1-4; D unresolved. Germline loops: CDR1 LNHDA, CDR2 SQIVND (reference sequence). V lost 5 bases to trimming and J lost 5 bases, with 12 bases between them. The CDR3 has 14 amino acids. CDR3 loop: CASSARLTNEKLFF. The CDR3 nucleotides read TGTGCCAGTAGTGCGAGGCTAACAAATGAAAAACTGTTTTTT.

The rearrangement joins TRBV19 to TRBJ2-1, with TRBD2 as a possible D gene (5 bases). Germline V gene data show CDR1 as LNHDA and CDR2 as SQIVND (reference sequence). The CDR3 totals 15 residues. Between the trimmed V and J ends, which lost 6 bases and 0 bases, there was a span of 12 bases. The CDR3 region is CASSTRQASYNEQFF. CDR3 coding DNA: TGTGCCAGTAGCACTAGACAAGCCTCCTACAATGAGCAGTTCTTC. Looking up the rest from reference TRBV19 and TRBJ2-1 gives the full variable domain: DGGITQSPKYLFRKEGQNVTLSCEQNLNHDAMYWYRQDPGQGLRLIYYSQIVNDFQKGDIAEGYSVSREKKESFPLTVTSAQKNPTAFYLCASSTRQASYNEQFFGPGTRLTVL.

The rearrangement links TRBV10-1 to TRBJ2-2; D is possibly TRBD1 (6 bases). The CDR3 is 15 amino acids. CDR1 WNHNN and CDR2 SYGVQD come from the germline V gene (reference sequence). The V and J ends lost 0 bases and 5 bases respectively, with 10 bases between them. In DNA form, the CDR3 reads TGCGCCAGCAGTGAGTCGAGGGGGTGGACCGGGGAGCTGTTTTTT. Translating it yields CASSESRGWTGELFF.

This chain links TRBV7-2 with TRBJ1-2, with D possibly being TRBD1 (5 bases). CDR1 and CDR2 from the germline V gene are SGHTA and FQGNSA. The ends were cut back, 5 bases at V and 4 bases at J, with 17 bases in the middle. The CDR3 covers 15 residues. CDR3 coding DNA: TGTGCCAGCAGCGCTCTGACAGCCACCTTCTATGGCTACACCTTC. It specifies CASSALTATFYGYTF.

As regards this clone: This CDR3 is also generated by other DNA sequences in the sample. The chain carries TRBV7-9 and TRBJ2-5; D remains unclear. Germline V gene sequence: CDR1 SEHNR, CDR2 FQNEAQ (reference sequence). Trimming left V 3 bases short and J 2 bases short, with 4 bases between. The CDR3 loop spans 12 amino acids. As DNA, the CDR3 is TGTGCCAGCAGCTTGAGGCAAGAGACCCAGTACTTC. This encodes CASSLRQETQYF. Full variable domain (rest looked up from reference TRBV7-9 and TRBJ2-5): DTGVSQNPRHKITKRGQNVTFRCDPISEHNRLYWYRQTLGQGPEFLTYFQNEAQLEKSRLLSDRFSAERPKGSFSTLEIQRTEQGDSAMYLCASSLRQETQYFGPGTRLLVL.

The V and J genes are TRBV9 and TRBJ2-1, with 7 bases that match TRBD2. CDR1 is SGDLS, CDR2 YYNGEE, per germline. The J segment lost 0 bases and the V segment lost 3 bases, leaving 15 bases of the junction unmatched. CDR3 size: 19 residues. The CDR3 sequence: CASSAGLGRVLVSYNEQFF. CDR3 sequence (DNA): TGTGCCAGCAGCGCCGGACTAGGACGGGTTTTGGTCTCCTACAATGAGCAGTTCTTC.

The rearrangement uses TRBV9 and TRBJ2-2; D is possibly TRBD1 (6 bases). The CDR3 totals 15 residues. V lost 3 bases, J lost 0 bases, and 9 bases lay in between. The germline CDR1 and CDR2 sequences are SGDLS and YYNGEE. The CDR3 DNA reads TGTGCCAGCAGCGGGGGACACACGAACACCGGGGAGCTGTTTTTT. Its translation: CASSGGHTNTGELFF.